This T cell receptor (beta chain) was identified in a study of T cells after yellow fever vaccination. The sample holds a few counts of this clonotype. TCRdb called the 5' RACE reads again in MiXCR, with one record for every CDR3 protein. The profile shows 500,000 to 650,000 distinct CDR3 sequences, less than 20% of them singletons. Germline loops: CDR1 LNHDA, CDR2 SQIVND (reference sequence). The CDR3 runs 15 residues. The V and J ends lost 3 bases and 1 base, in that order; junction bases with no gene match: 3. The sequence was obtained from a man aged 18 to 35 who received the YFV17D yellow fever vaccine. This sequence joins TRBV19 and TRBJ2-5; TRBD1 matches at 9 bases. The sample was PBMCs, taken 5 to 6 days after the first yellow fever vaccination. CDR3 in DNA: TGTGCCAGTAGTATGGGACAGGGCTCCCAAGAGACCCAGTACTTC. Protein: CASSMGQGSQETQYF.